This is a list of T cell receptor beta chains from one sample in a study of blood T cell repertoires in COVID-19. Profiled with immunoSEQ multiplex PCR; TCRdb holds only in-frame clones, not every one. The table has some 120,000 clones, about nine tenths seen once. The sequencing sample was made of peripheral blood. The source is a man aged 60 to 69 with COVID-19, enrolled during active disease. CDR3s include the opening cysteine and the closing phenylalanine or tryptophan. D genes are given only for firm matches. The listing skips clone size in some rows; elsewhere it reads once, few, many or a size class.

.	TRBV3-1/TRBV3-2	TRBJ2-1	.	TGTGCCAGCAGCCAAGGTAGGGGCCTTTACAATGAGCAGTTCTTC	CASSQGRGLYNEQFF
.	TRBV15	TRBJ1-5	.	TGTGCCACCAGCAGACAGGGAAATAGCAATCAGCCCCAGCATTTT	CATSRQGNSNQPQHF
TRBD1	TRBV18	TRBJ2-2	few	TGTGCCAGCTCACCGGGACAGCGCACCGGGGAGCTGTTTTTT	CASSPGQRTGELFF
.	TRBV28	TRBJ1-5	once	TGTGCCAGCAGTTTGGGGGGTAGTCGCAATCAGCCCCAGCATTTT	CASSLGGSRNQPQHF
TRBD1	TRBV6-6	TRBJ1-2	few	TGTGCCAGCAGTTACTTCAAGGACAGGGGCCTCTATGGCTACACCTTC	CASSYFKDRGLYGYTF
.	TRBV6-5	TRBJ2-7	once	TGTGCCAGCAGAAGAAACAGGGAGTCCTACGAGCAGTACTTC	CASRRNRESYEQYF
.	TRBV7-2	TRBJ2-1	.	TGTGCCAGCAGCTTAGTACAGGGAGACTACAATGAGCAGTTCTTC	CASSLVQGDYNEQFF
.	TRBV6-5	TRBJ2-3	.	TGTGCCAGCAGTTACGCAGCCCCGGGACATTTGCAGTATTTT	CASSYAAPGHLQYF
.	TRBV11-2	TRBJ1-3	.	TGTGCCAGCAGCTCCCTCGGCGGGGTGGAAGGAAACACCATATATTTT	CASSSLGGVEGNTIYF
TRBD1	TRBV5-1	TRBJ1-2	.	TGCGCCAGCAGCTTGGCCGGGACAGGGGGGTATGGCTACACCTTC	CASSLAGTGGYGYTF
TRBD2	TRBV20-1	TRBJ2-1	.	TGCAGTGCTAGTATGGGACTAGCTCTCTACAATGAGCAGTTCTTC	CSASMGLALYNEQFF
.	TRBV9	TRBJ2-2	.	TGTGCCAGCAGCGTAGCGGGAGAGGGCACCGGGGAGCTGTTTTTT	CASSVAGEGTGELFF
.	TRBV18	TRBJ2-5	.	TGTGCCAGCTCACCCGAGGGACAAGAGACCCAGTACTTC	CASSPEGQETQYF
.	TRBV24-1	TRBJ1-5	once	TGTGCCACCAGTGGGGCAGGCCAAACGCCCCAGCATTTT	CATSGAGQTPQHF
.	TRBV6-5	TRBJ1-3	.	TGTGCCAGCAGTTACGCCCAGGGGTTAGGAAACACCATATATTTT	CASSYAQGLGNTIYF
TRBD1	TRBV7-8	TRBJ2-1	.	TGTGCCAGCAGCCTAAATGACAGGGCATCGACCAATGAGCAGTTCTTC	CASSLNDRASTNEQFF
.	TRBV9	TRBJ2-7	.	TGTGCCAGCAGCGTAGGGGGGGACAGTATAACCTACGAGCAGTACTTC	CASSVGGDSITYEQYF
TRBD1	TRBV20-1	TRBJ1-5	.	TGCAGTGCTAGTATGGGGACAGAATATAGCAATCAGCCCCAGCATTTT	CSASMGTEYSNQPQHF
TRBD1	TRBV6-1	TRBJ1-1	few	TGTGCCAGCAGTGAAGACAGGGGAAGGACTGAAGCTTTCTTT	CASSEDRGRTEAFF
TRBD1	TRBV19	TRBJ1-5	.	TGTGCCACCCGGGACAGGGGGGCCAGCAATCAGCCCCAGCATTTT	CATRDRGASNQPQHF
.	TRBV12-5	TRBJ1-5	.	TGTGCTAGTGGTTTGACTCGGGACACTCTTAGCAATCAGCCCCAGCATTTT	CASGLTRDTLSNQPQHF
.	TRBV2	TRBJ2-7	.	TGTGCCAGCAGGGGCAGCTCCTACGAGCAGTACTTC	CASRGSSYEQYF
TRBD1	TRBV9	TRBJ1-3	once	TGTGCCAGCAGCGTAGACGGACAGGTCCACTCTGGAAACACCATATATTTT	CASSVDGQVHSGNTIYF
TRBD1	TRBV9	TRBJ2-7	.	TGTGCCAGCAGCACGAGGACAGGGAGCGATGCCGAGCAGTACTTC	CASSTRTGSDAEQYF
TRBD1	TRBV30	TRBJ1-1	once	TGTGCCTGGAGTCCCATTGGACAGGGCCAGAACACTGAAGCTTTCTTT	CAWSPIGQGQNTEAFF
TRBD1	TRBV27	TRBJ2-7	.	TGTGCCAGCAGTTGGGGCAGGGGGTCCCTGACCTACGAGCAGTACTTC	CASSWGRGSLTYEQYF